This section outlines one T cell receptor (beta chain) sequence together with its context. The sample originates from a study of blood T cell repertoires in COVID-19. As processed by the authors: It was from reference gene primer amplification that nucleated cell counts were estimated. The assay was immunoSEQ multiplex PCR, and TCRdb's table has in-frame clones only and misses some. The V and J calls and clone size were taken over from that table, and D and trimming were inferred from the DNA. This repertoire shows around 170,000 clones, 80% to 90% found once; its top ten account for 4%. Trimming removed 5 bases from V and 4 bases from J, with 11 bases in between. The CDR3 covers 13 residues. CDR1 and CDR2 (germline): LNHDA, SQIVND (reference sequence).

The material sequenced was peripheral blood. The V gene is TRBV19, the J gene TRBJ1-2; tentatively, D is TRBD1 (5 bases). The sequence was collected from a woman between 65 and 79 years old with acute or convalescent COVID-19. The CDR3 region has the DNA TGTGCCAGTAGTGGGGCCATCATCTATGGCTACACCTTC. It specifies CASSGAIIYGYTF.